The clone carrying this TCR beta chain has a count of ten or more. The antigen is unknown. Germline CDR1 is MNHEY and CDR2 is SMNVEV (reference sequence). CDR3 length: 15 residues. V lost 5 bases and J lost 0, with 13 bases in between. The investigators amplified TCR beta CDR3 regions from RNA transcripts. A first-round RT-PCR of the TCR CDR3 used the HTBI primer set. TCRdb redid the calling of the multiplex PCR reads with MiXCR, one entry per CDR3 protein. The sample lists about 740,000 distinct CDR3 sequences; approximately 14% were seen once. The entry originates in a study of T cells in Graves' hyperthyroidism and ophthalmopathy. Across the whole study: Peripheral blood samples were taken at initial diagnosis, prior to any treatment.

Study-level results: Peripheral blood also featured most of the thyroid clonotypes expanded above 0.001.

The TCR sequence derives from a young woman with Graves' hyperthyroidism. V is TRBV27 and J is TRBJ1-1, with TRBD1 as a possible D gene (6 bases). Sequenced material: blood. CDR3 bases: TGTGCCAGCAGTCCATCGACAGGATTGAACACTGAAGCTTTCTTT. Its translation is CASSPSTGLNTEAFF.